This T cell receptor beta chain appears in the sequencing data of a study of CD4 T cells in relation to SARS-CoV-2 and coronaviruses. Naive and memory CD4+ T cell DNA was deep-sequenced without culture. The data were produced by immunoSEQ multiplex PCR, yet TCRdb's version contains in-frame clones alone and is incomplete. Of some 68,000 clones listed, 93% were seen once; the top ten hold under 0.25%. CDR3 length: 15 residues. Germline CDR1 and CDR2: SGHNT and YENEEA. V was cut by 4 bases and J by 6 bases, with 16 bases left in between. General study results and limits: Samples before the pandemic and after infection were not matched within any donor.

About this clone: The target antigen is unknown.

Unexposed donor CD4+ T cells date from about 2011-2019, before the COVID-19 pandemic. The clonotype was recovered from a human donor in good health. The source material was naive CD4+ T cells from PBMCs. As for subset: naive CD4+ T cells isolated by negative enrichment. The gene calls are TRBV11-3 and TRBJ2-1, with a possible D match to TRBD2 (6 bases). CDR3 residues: CASSSGGSGLNEQFF. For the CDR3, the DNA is TGTGCCAGCAGCTCCGGTGGTAGCGGCCTCAATGAGCAGTTCTTC.